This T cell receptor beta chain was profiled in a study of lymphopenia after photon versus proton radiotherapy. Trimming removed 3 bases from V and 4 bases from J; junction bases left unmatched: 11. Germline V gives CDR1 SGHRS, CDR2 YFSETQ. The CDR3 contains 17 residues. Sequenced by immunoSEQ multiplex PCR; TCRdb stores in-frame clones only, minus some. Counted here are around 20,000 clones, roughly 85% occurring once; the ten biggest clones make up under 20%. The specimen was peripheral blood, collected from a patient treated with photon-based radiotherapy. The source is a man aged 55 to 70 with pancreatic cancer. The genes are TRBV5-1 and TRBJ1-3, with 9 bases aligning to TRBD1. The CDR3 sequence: CASSSSGTGLGGNTIYF. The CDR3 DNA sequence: TGCGCCAGCAGCTCGAGCGGGACAGGGCTTGGAGGAAACACCATATATTTT.